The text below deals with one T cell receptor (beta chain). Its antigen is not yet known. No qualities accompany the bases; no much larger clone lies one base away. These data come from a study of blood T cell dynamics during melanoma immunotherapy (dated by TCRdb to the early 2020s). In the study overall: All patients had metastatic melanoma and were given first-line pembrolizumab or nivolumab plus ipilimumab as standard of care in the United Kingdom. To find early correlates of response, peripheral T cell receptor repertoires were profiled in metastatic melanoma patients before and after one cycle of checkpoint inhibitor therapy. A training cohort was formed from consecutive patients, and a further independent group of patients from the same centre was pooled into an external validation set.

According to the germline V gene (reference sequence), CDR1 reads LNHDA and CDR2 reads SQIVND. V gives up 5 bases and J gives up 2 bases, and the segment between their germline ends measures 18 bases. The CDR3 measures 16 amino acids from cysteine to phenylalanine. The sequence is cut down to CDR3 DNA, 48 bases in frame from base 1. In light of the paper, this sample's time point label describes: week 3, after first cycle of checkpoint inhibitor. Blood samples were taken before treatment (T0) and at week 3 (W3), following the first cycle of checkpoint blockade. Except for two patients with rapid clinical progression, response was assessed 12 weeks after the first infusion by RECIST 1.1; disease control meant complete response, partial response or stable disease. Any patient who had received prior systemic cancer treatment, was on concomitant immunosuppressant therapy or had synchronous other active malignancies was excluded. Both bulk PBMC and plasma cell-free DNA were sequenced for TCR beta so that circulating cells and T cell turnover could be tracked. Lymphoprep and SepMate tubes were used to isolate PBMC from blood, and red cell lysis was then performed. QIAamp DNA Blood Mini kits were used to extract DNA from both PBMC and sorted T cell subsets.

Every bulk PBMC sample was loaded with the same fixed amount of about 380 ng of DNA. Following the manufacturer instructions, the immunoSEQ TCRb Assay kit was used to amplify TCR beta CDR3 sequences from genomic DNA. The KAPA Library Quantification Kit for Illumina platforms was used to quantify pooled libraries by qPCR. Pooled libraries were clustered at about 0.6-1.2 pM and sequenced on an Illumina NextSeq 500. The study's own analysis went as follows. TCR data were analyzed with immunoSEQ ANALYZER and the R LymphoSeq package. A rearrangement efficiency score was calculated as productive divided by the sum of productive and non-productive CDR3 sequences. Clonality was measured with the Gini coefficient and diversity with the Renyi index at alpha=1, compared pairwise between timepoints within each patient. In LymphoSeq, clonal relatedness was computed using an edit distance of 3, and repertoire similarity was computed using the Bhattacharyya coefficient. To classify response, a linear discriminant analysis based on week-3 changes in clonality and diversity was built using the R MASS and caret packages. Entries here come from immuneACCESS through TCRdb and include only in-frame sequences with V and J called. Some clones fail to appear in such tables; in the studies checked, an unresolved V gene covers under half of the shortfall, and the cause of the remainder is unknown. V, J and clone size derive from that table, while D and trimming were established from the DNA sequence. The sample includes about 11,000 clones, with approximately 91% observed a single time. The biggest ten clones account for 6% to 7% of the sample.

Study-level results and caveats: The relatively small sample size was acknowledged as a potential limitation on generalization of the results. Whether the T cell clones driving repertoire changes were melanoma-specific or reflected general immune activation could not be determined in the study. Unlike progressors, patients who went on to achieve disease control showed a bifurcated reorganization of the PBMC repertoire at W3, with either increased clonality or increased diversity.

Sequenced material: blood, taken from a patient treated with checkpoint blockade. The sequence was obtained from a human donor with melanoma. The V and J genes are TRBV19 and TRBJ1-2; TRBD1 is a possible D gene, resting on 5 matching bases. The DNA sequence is TGTGCCAGTAGTCCCAACTTTCAGGGCTCCAACTATGGCTACACCTTC. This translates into CASSPNFQGSNYGYTF.